This TCR beta chain was sequenced during a study of cytomegalovirus exposure and HLA in healthy donors (TCRdb year 2017). Context from the whole study: A later analysis indicated that the 120 or so validation repertoires were generated on the platform also employed for the approximately 690 repertoires of the first cohort. A separate validation cohort of roughly 120 different subjects was used in addition to the 666-subject first cohort. The study aimed to test whether signatures of past pathogen exposure could be identified by cataloging public T cell receptors. The study combined high-throughput TCR immunosequencing, statistical association of individual TCRs with disease status, and machine learning to predict cytomegalovirus infection status. The research as a whole found: The validation cohort had no HLA typing available for a later analysis, so co-occurrence within that cohort was assessed over all 120 or so repertoires. A later analysis found that TCRs clustered in the first cohort also tended to co-occur in the roughly 120 validation repertoires, with approximately 93% of cluster scores above 0. Most TCR sequences were observed very rarely across donors, whereas some public TCRs were present in many individuals. In both the original and validation cohorts, the classifier was reported to diagnose cytomegalovirus status with high specificity and sensitivity. In vitro tests confirmed that three of the cytomegalovirus-associated TCR beta chains recognize cytomegalovirus antigens. According to the authors, the approach could potentially be generalized to other disease states and immunological phenotypes. A total of around 150 TCR beta chains were listed by the study as associated with cytomegalovirus.

Library creation used the immunoSEQ multiplex PCR assay. As for the original processing: A statistical classification framework was built to diagnose cytomegalovirus status from the catalog of TCR beta chain sequences. TCRdb retrieved this table from immuneACCESS and kept in-frame rearrangements only. Not all clones are present; in checked studies, unresolved V genes account for under half, and no reason is known for the remainder. V, J and clone size reflect that table, while D and trimming were determined from the DNA. The sample table holds about 180,000 clones, of which around 86% were seen once. The ten largest clones represent approximately 2.5% of the sample. According to the germline V gene, CDR1 reads MNHEY and CDR2 reads SVGAGI. V drops 6 bases and J drops 1 base, leaving 16 bases in between. From the cysteine through the phenylalanine, the CDR3 covers 15 amino acids. Only CDR3 DNA is held: 45 bases, read in frame from base 1.

The donors were included in the validation cohort of roughly 130 subjects, a group kept apart from the roughly 700-subject first cohort. As concerns this clone: Its antigen target is currently unknown. No quality values exist for individual bases; no much larger clone is one base distant.

The sequenced material came from PBMCs. The clonotype was recovered from a man between 18 and 35 years old in good health and CMV-seropositive. The chain was built from TRBV6-5 and TRBJ2-7; a tentative D call is TRBD2 (5 bases match). The CDR3 amino acid sequence is: CASSPGRTESYEQYF. Here is the DNA: TGTGCCAGCAGCCCCGGACGGACTGAGTCCTACGAGCAGTACTTC.